This entry is about one T cell receptor (beta chain). Its cognate antigen is unknown. Germline-derived CDR1 and CDR2 are SSHAT and FNYEAQ (reference sequence). The V and J ends lost 1 base and 2 bases respectively, with 11 bases between them. This CDR3 is 16 amino acids long. The PCR used 60 Vbeta and 13 Jbeta primers. In the original workflow: An analysis performed later counted around 80 million unique TCR beta chains (roughly 11 million of them shared). Some clones are missing from TCRdb's copy, which holds only in-frame ones; the method was immunoSEQ multiplex PCR. V, J and clone size were drawn from that table, and D and trimming were deduced from the DNA. The data hold approximately 100,000 clones, with 84% observed a single time. This specimen belongs to a study of cytomegalovirus exposure and HLA in healthy donors. Study observations and caveats: Cytomegalovirus association was listed for about 150 TCR beta chains. Later examination showed HLA-associated TCR beta chains had greater clonal expansion than equally common others.

The clonotype comes from a woman aged 18 to 35 in good health and CMV-seronegative. Sequenced sample: PBMCs. The chain combines TRBV7-7 with TRBJ2-2; maybe TRBD1 (6 bases). The CDR3 DNA reads as TGTGCCAGCAGCTTAGTCCCAGGGGCTAACACCGGGGAGCTGTTTTTT. It is translated as CASSLVPGANTGELFF. Variable domain in full (rest from reference TRBV7-7 and TRBJ2-2): GAGVSQSPRYKVTKRGQDVTLRCDPISSHATLYWYQQALGQGPEFLTYFNYEAQPDKSGLPSDRFSAERPEGSISTLTIQRTEQRDSAMYRCASSLVPGANTGELFFGEGSRLTVL.